This T cell receptor beta chain was captured by sequencing in a study of early stage breast cancer tumors. Produced via immunoSEQ multiplex PCR; TCRdb's table is partial and in-frame only. This table has about 29,000 clones, 84% appearing once. This sequence was found in a person aged 45-60 years with breast cancer. Sequenced input: blood.

The CDR3 region is CAWSSFGFYEQYF. The CDR3 DNA is TGTGCCTGGAGTAGTTTCGGGTTCTACGAGCAGTACTTC. The chain employs TRBV30 and TRBJ2-7; unclear D gene. Germline V lookup: CDR1 GTSNPN, CDR2 SVGIG (reference sequence). CDR3 length: 13 amino acids. The V and J ends lost 2 bases and 3 bases respectively, with 11 bases between them.